The clone carrying this T cell receptor (beta chain) was found once. Antigen: not known. TCRdb's table, derived via immunoSEQ multiplex PCR, lists solely in-frame clones and lacks some. The data contain some 1,600,000 clones, 95% to 99% of them singletons. CD4+ cells were split into CD45RA+ naive and CD45RA-negative memory subsets. These data come from a study of shared clonotypes between healthy human individuals. Study-wide background: Three CD4 naive, three CD4 memory, two CD8 naive and one CD8 memory plate were used per donor.

Overall study findings and caveats: Across a handful of donors, naive CD4 shared roughly 5%, naive CD8 over 3%, memory CD4 roughly 2.1%, memory CD8 0.4% to 0.5%. Read depth was anticipated to influence clonotype sharing among donors.

Germline V gene sequence: CDR1 SGHDT, CDR2 YYEEEE. Between the trimmed V and J ends, which lost 2 bases and 3 bases, there was a span of 11 bases. This CDR3 spans 14 amino acids. Sequences were obtained from naive CD4+ T cells sorted from blood. As to subset: CD45RA+ positively selected. The chain employs TRBV5-6 and TRBJ1-1; a possible D gene is TRBD1 (5 bases). This receptor was taken from a young man in good health. The CDR3 protein is CASSFTGLDTEAFF. In DNA, the CDR3 is TGTGCCAGCAGCTTTACAGGTTTAGACACTGAAGCTTTCTTT.